A selection of T cell receptor beta chains follows, all from one sample in a study of T cell changes during pregnancy in multiple sclerosis. Sequenced by immunoSEQ multiplex PCR; TCRdb stores in-frame clones only, minus some. This table holds 65,000 to 90,000 clones, approximately 90% found once. Sequencing was performed on PBMCs, taken in the first trimester of pregnancy. The receptors here all came from a female donor in good health, serving as a control in a pregnancy study. Some clones in this sample may be carry-over from other donors' samples. CDR3s include the opening cysteine and the closing phenylalanine or tryptophan. A D gene is named only where the DNA matches it firmly. Rows may omit the clone size; those that give it use once, few, many or a size class.

J gene: TRBJ2-7
V gene: TRBV7-2
clone size: -
D gene: TRBD1
CDR3 DNA: TGTGCCAGCAGCTGGGACAGGGCCTACGAGCAGTACTTC
CDR3 protein: CASSWDRAYEQYF

J gene: TRBJ1-2
V gene: TRBV6-1
clone size: -
D gene: TRBD1
CDR3 DNA: TGTGCCAGCAGTGGCCGGGACAGGGGTGGCTACACCTTC
CDR3 protein: CASSGRDRGGYTF

J gene: TRBJ2-7
V gene: TRBV28
clone size: -
D gene: -
CDR3 DNA: TGTGCCAGCAGGTTTCTCGGCGGCGGGGCCTACGAGCAGTACTTC
CDR3 protein: CASRFLGGGAYEQYF

J gene: TRBJ2-3
V gene: TRBV10-3
clone size: -
D gene: TRBD2
CDR3 DNA: TGTGCCATCAGTGGTAGCGGGGGGCAGACAGATACGCAGTATTTT
CDR3 protein: CAISGSGGQTDTQYF

J gene: TRBJ1-4
V gene: TRBV2
clone size: -
D gene: -
CDR3 DNA: TGTGCCAGCAGTCCACAAGAAGGGGAGGAGGCTAATGAAAAACTGTTTTTT
CDR3 protein: CASSPQEGEEANEKLFF

J gene: TRBJ2-7
V gene: TRBV5-1
clone size: -
D gene: -
CDR3 DNA: TGCGCCAGCACCGACACGGCCTACGAGCAGTACTTC
CDR3 protein: CASTDTAYEQYF

J gene: TRBJ2-4
V gene: TRBV9
clone size: -
D gene: -
CDR3 DNA: TGTGCCAGCAGCGGAACTAGAGGAGGGGACATTCAGTACTTC
CDR3 protein: CASSGTRGGDIQYF

J gene: TRBJ2-7
V gene: TRBV4-1
clone size: once
D gene: TRBD2
CDR3 DNA: TGCGCCAGCAGCCAAACTAGCGGGGCTACCTACGAGCAGTACTTC
CDR3 protein: CASSQTSGATYEQYF

J gene: TRBJ2-3
V gene: TRBV7-2
clone size: -
D gene: TRBD2
CDR3 DNA: TGTGCCAGCAGTTCCGGGACTAGCCTCACAGATACGCAGTATTTT
CDR3 protein: CASSSGTSLTDTQYF

J gene: TRBJ2-7
V gene: TRBV4-3
clone size: -
D gene: -
CDR3 DNA: TGCGCCAGCAGCCAAGACACAGGGAGGGACGAGCAGTACTTC
CDR3 protein: CASSQDTGRDEQYF

J gene: TRBJ2-1
V gene: TRBV28
clone size: -
D gene: -
CDR3 DNA: TGTGCCACCCGGGACTCTAGCTACAATGAGCAGTTCTTC
CDR3 protein: CATRDSSYNEQFF

J gene: TRBJ1-5
V gene: TRBV5-4
clone size: -
D gene: TRBD1
CDR3 DNA: TGTGCCAGCAGCAGAACAGGGGGCGGGTCAAGCAATCAGCCCCAGCATTTT
CDR3 protein: CASSRTGGGSSNQPQHF

J gene: TRBJ2-2
V gene: TRBV27
clone size: -
D gene: -
CDR3 DNA: TGTGCCAGCAGTGTCACTAGTTACGGCACCGGGGAGCTGTTTTTT
CDR3 protein: CASSVTSYGTGELFF

J gene: TRBJ2-5
V gene: TRBV5-1
clone size: -
D gene: TRBD2
CDR3 DNA: TGCGCCAGCAGCTTGGAATCCCTAGCGGGAGGGCGAGGGACCCAGTACTTC
CDR3 protein: CASSLESLAGGRGTQYF

J gene: TRBJ2-6
V gene: TRBV5-4
clone size: -
D gene: -
CDR3 DNA: TGTGCCAGCAGCTTGGCAGGGGTAGCTGGGGCCAACGTCCTGACTTTC
CDR3 protein: CASSLAGVAGANVLTF

J gene: TRBJ2-3
V gene: TRBV28
clone size: -
D gene: TRBD2
CDR3 DNA: TGTGCCAGCAGTTTTTGGGCGGGAGGTGGAGGGACAGATACGCAGTATTTT
CDR3 protein: CASSFWAGGGGTDTQYF

J gene: TRBJ1-1
V gene: TRBV10-3
clone size: -
D gene: -
CDR3 DNA: TGTGCCATCAGTGAGACCTCGGGGGGTGAACTGAACACTGAAGCTTTCTTT
CDR3 protein: CAISETSGGELNTEAFF

J gene: TRBJ2-6
V gene: TRBV27
clone size: -
D gene: TRBD2
CDR3 DNA: TGTGCCAGCAGTTCCCCCCGGGGGGATGGGTCTGGGGCCAACGTCCTGACTTTC
CDR3 protein: CASSSPRGDGSGANVLTF

J gene: TRBJ1-2
V gene: TRBV6-1
clone size: -
D gene: -
CDR3 DNA: TGTGCCAGCAGTGAAAACCCTGGGAGGGGCTACACCTTC
CDR3 protein: CASSENPGRGYTF

J gene: TRBJ2-6
V gene: TRBV7-2
clone size: -
D gene: -
CDR3 DNA: TGTGCCAGCAGCTTAGGGGCCTCTGGGGCCAACGTCCTGACTTTC
CDR3 protein: CASSLGASGANVLTF

J gene: TRBJ2-1
V gene: TRBV7-3
clone size: -
D gene: TRBD2
CDR3 DNA: TGTGCCAGCAGCCCTGGGACTAGCGGTTACAATGAGCAGTTCTTC
CDR3 protein: CASSPGTSGYNEQFF

J gene: TRBJ2-7
V gene: TRBV28
clone size: -
D gene: -
CDR3 DNA: TGTGCCAGCAGTTGGGGGCACTACGAGCAGTACTTC
CDR3 protein: CASSWGHYEQYF

J gene: TRBJ2-1
V gene: TRBV27
clone size: -
D gene: -
CDR3 DNA: TGTGCCAGCAGGGACACGAACTCCTACAATGAGCAGTTCTTC
CDR3 protein: CASRDTNSYNEQFF

J gene: TRBJ1-5
V gene: TRBV19
clone size: -
D gene: TRBD1
CDR3 DNA: TGTGCCAGTATAGGACAGGTCAATCAGCCCCAGCATTTT
CDR3 protein: CASIGQVNQPQHF

J gene: TRBJ2-5
V gene: TRBV6-1
clone size: -
D gene: -
CDR3 DNA: TGTGCCAGCAGGGCAGGGATGAACCAAGAGACCCAGTACTTC
CDR3 protein: CASRAGMNQETQYF

J gene: TRBJ2-2
V gene: TRBV10-3
clone size: -
D gene: -
CDR3 DNA: TGTGCCATCAGTGAGGCTCAGACTAACCCGAACACCGGGGAGCTGTTTTTT
CDR3 protein: CAISEAQTNPNTGELFF

J gene: TRBJ1-2
V gene: TRBV28
clone size: -
D gene: -
CDR3 DNA: TGTGCCAGCAGTTTCCGAACAGGGTCCGGGGGCTACACCTTC
CDR3 protein: CASSFRTGSGGYTF